This T cell receptor (beta chain) was found in a study of blood T cells in healthy people across ages. Study-level information: The capture of about one barcoded beta molecule per two T cells was achieved by template switching.

Primers used in a second PCR of roughly 6 to 12 cycles were a sample-barcoded 5' primer and a J-beta primer mix. Sequencing of every sample gave 2.5 million or more CDR3-containing paired-end reads. TCRdb recomputed calls from the 5' RACE reads with MiXCR, one row per CDR3 protein. The sample consists of some 710,000 distinct CDR3 sequences, more than 35% of them appearing once. The V gene end was trimmed by 10 bases and the J gene end by 7 bases; junction bases not matched to a gene: 8. Germline lookup yields CDR1 SGHVS and CDR2 FQNEAQ. This CDR3 is built from 14 residues. This chain connects TRBV7-8 to TRBJ2-2; TRBD1 matches 11 bases. Input material: blood. This TCR derives from a man of 80 years or more in good health. The CDR3 nucleotides are TGTGCCACCGCAAGGGACAGGGGGATCGGGGAGCTGTTTTTT. Its protein product is CATARDRGIGELFF.